This TCR beta chain is from a study of T cell clonotyping in hematopoietic cell transplantation. Deletions cut 3 bases from V and 0 bases from J, with 6 bases between. The CDR3 runs to 13 residues. CDR1 SQVTM and CDR2 ANQGSEA come from the germline V gene. Indicated time point: recipient sample about 28 days before transplant, after cytoreduction. Method: immunoSEQ multiplex PCR; TCRdb's copy keeps in-frame clones and lacks some. The sample includes about 41,000 clones, roughly 80% of them seen just once. The chain has TRBV29-1 and TRBJ1-3; D uncertain. The sequencing here drew on peripheral blood mononuclear cells, taken before stem cell transplant. The clonotype originates from a man aged 55-75 years with myelodysplastic syndrome. Some clones in this sample may be carry-over from other donors' samples. CDR3 in amino acids: CSVDAGSGNTIYF. For the CDR3, the DNA is TGCAGCGTTGATGCAGGCTCTGGAAACACCATATATTTT.